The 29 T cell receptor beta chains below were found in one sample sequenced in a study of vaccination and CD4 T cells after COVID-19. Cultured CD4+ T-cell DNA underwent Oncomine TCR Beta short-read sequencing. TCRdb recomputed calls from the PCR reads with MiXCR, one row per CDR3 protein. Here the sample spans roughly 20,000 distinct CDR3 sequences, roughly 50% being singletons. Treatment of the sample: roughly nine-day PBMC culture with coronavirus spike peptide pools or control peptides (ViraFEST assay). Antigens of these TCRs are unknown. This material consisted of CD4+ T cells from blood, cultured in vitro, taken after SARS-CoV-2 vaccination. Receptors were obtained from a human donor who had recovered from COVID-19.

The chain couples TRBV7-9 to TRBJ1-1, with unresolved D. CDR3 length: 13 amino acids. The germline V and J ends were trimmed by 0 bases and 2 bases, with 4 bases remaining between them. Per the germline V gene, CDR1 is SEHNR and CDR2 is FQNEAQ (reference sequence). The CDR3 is CASSLAGNTEAFF. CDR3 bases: TGTGCCAGCAGCTTAGCGGGAAACACTGAAGCTTTCTTT.

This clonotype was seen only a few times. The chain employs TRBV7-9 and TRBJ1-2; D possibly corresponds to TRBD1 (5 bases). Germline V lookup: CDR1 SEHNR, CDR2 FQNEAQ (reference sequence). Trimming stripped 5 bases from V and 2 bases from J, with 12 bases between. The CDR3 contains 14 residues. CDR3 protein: CASSLGLKNYGYTF. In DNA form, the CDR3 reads TGTGCCAGCAGCCTGGGACTGAAAAACTATGGCTACACCTTC.

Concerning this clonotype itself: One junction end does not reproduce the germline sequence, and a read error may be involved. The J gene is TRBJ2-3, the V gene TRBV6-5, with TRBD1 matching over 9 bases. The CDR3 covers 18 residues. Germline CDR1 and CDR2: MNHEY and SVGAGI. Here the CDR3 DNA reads TGTGCCAGCAGTTACTCGAAGGGTAGGACAGGGGTAACAGATACGCGGTATTTT. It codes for CASSYSKGRTGVTDTRYF.

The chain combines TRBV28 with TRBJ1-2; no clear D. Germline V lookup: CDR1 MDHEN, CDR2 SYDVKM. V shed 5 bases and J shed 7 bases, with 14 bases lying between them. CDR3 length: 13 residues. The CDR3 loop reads CASSGPGSGGYTF. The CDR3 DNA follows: TGTGCCAGCAGTGGCCCCGGGTCCGGTGGCTACACCTTC.

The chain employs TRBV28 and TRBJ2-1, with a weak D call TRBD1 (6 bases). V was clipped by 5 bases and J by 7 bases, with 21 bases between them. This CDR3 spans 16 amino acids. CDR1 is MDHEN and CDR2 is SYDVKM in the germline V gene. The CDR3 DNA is TGTGCCAGCAGTGAACAGGGAGATGTTGTTCGGAATGAGCAGTTCTTC. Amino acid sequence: CASSEQGDVVRNEQFF. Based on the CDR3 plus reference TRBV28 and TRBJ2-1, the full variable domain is DVKVTQSSRYLVKRTGEKVFLECVQDMDHENMFWYRQDPGLGLRLIYFSYDVKMKEKGDIPEGYSVSREKKERFSLILESASTNQTSMYLCASSEQGDVVRNEQFFGPGTRLTVL.

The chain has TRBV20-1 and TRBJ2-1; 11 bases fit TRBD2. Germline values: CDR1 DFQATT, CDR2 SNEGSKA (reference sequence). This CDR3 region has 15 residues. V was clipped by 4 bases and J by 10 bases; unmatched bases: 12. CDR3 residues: CSANEYLAGGREQFF. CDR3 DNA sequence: TGCAGTGCTAACGAATACCTAGCGGGAGGCCGGGAGCAGTTCTTC.

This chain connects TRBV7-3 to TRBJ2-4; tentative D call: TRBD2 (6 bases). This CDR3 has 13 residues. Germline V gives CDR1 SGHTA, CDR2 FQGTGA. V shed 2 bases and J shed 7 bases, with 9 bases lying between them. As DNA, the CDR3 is TGTGCCAGCAGCTTACGTGCGGGGAACATTCAGTACTTC. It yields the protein CASSLRAGNIQYF.

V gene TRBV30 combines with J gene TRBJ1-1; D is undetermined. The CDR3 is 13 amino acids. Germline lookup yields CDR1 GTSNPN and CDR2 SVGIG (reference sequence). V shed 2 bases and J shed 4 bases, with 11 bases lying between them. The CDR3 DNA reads TGTGCCTGGAGTAGTTCGTTGGGCACTGAAGCTTTCTTT. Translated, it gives CAWSSSLGTEAFF.

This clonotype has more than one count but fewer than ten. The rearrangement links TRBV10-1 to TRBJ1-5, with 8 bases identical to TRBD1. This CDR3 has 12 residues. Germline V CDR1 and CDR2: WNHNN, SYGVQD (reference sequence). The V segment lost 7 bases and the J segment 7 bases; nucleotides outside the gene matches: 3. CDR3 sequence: CASTDRGQPQHF. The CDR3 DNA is TGCGCCAGCACTGACAGGGGACAGCCCCAGCATTTT.

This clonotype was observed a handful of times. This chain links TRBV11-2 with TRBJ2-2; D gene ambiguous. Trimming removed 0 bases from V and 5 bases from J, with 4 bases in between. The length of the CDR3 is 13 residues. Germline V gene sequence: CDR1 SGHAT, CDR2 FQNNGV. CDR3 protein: CASSLDRTGELFF. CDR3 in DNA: TGTGCCAGCAGCTTAGATAGGACCGGGGAGCTGTTTTTT.

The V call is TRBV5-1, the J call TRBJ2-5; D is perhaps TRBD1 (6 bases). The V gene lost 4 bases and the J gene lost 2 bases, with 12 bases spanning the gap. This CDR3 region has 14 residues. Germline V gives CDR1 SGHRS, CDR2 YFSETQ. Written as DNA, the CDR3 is TGCGCCAGCAGCCAGCAGGGACAACAAGAGACCCAGTACTTC. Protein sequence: CASSQQGQQETQYF.

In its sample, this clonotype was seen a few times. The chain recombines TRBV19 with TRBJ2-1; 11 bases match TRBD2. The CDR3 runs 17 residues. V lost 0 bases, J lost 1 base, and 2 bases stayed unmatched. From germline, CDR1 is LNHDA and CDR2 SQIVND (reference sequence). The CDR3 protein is CASSIELAGVSYNEQFF. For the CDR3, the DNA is TGTGCCAGTAGTATAGAACTAGCGGGGGTATCCTACAATGAGCAGTTCTTC.

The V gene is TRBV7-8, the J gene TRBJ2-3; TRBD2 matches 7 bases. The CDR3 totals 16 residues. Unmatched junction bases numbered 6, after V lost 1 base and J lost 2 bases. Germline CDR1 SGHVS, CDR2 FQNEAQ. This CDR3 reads CASSLVSSGLTDTQYF. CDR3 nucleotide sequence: TGTGCCAGCAGCTTAGTATCTAGCGGCCTCACAGATACGCAGTATTTT.

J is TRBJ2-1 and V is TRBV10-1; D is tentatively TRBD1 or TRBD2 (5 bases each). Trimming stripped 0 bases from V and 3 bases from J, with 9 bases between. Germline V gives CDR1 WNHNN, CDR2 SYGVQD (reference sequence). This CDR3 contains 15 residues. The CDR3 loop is CASSESRGVYNEQFF. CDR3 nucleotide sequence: TGCGCCAGCAGTGAGTCGAGAGGGGTCTACAATGAGCAGTTCTTC.

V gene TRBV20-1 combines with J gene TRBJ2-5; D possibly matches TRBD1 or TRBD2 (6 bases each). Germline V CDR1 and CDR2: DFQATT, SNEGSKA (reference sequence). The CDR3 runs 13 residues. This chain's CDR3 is CIPQRGDQETQYF. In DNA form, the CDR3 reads TGCATCCCCCAGAGGGGGGACCAAGAGACCCAGTACTTC.

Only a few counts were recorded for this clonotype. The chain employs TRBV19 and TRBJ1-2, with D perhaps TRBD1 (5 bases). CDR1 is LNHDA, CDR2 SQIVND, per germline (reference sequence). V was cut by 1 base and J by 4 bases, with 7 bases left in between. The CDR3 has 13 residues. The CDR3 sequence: CASSIGDGYGYTF. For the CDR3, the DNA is TGTGCCAGTAGTATAGGGGACGGCTATGGCTACACCTTC.

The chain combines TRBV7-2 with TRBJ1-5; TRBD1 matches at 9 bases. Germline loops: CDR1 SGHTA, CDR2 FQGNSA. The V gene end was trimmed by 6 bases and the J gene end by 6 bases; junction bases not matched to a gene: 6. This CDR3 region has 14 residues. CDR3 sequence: CASSPDRGVQPQHF. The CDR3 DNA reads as TGTGCCAGCAGTCCGGACAGGGGTGTTCAGCCCCAGCATTTT. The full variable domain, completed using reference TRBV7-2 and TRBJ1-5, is GAGVSQSPSNKVTEKGKDVELRCDPISGHTALYWYRQSLGQGLEFLIYFQGNSAPDKSGLPSDRFSAERTGGSVSTLTIQRTQQEDSAVYLCASSPDRGVQPQHFGDGTRLSIL.

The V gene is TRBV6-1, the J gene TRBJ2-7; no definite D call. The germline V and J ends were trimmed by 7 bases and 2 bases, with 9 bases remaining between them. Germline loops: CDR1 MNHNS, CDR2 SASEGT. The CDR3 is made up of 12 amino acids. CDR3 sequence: CASKPAPYEQYF. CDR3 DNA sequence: TGTGCCAGCAAGCCTGCTCCCTACGAGCAGTACTTC.

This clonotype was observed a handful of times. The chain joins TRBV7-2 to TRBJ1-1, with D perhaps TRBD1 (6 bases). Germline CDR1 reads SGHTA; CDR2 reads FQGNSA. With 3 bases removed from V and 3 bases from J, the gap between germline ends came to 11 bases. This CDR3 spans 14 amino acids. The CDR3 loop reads CASSLAPGDTEAFF. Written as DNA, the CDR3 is TGTGCCAGCAGCTTGGCCCCAGGGGACACTGAAGCTTTCTTT.

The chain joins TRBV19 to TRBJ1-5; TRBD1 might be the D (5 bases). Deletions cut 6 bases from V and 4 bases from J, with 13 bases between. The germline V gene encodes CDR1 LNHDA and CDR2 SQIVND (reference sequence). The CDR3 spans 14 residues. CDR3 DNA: TGTGCCAGTAGACACGGGACGGGGAATCAGCCCCAGCATTTT. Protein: CASRHGTGNQPQHF. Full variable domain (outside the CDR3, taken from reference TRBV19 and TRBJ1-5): DGGITQSPKYLFRKEGQNVTLSCEQNLNHDAMYWYRQDPGQGLRLIYYSQIVNDFQKGDIAEGYSVSREKKESFPLTVTSAQKNPTAFYLCASRHGTGNQPQHFGDGTRLSIL.

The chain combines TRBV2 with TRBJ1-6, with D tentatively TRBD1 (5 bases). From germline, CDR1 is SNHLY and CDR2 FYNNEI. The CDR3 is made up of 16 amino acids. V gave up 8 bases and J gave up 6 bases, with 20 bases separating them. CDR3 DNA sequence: TGTGCCAGCCTATGGGACCCTACAGCGGGTAATTCACCCCTCCACTTT. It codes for CASLWDPTAGNSPLHF.

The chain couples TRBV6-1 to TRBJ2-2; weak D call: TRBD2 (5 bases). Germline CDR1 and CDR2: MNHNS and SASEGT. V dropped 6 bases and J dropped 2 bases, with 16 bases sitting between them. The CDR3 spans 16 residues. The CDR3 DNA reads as TGTGCCAGCAGCCAGTCGAGAGGGATCAACACCGGGGAGCTGTTTTTT. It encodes CASSQSRGINTGELFF.

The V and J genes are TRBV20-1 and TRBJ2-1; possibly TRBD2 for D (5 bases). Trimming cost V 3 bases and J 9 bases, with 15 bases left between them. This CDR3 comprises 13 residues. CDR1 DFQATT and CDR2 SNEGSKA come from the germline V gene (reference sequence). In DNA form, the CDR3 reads TGCAGTGCTAGTATTACGGCTGCGGGTGAGCAGTTCTTC. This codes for CSASITAAGEQFF.

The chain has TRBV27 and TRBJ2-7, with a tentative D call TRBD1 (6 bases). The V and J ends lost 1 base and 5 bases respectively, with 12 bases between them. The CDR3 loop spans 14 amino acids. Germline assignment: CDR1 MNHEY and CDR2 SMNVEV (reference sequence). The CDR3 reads CASSLLGARDEQYF. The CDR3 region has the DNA TGTGCCAGCAGTTTATTGGGGGCTCGCGACGAGCAGTACTTC.

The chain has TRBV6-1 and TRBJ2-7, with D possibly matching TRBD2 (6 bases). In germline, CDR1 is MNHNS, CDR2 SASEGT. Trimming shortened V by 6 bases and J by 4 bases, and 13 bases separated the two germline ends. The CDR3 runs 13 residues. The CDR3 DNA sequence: TGTGCCAGCAGAGACCACGCGGGATACGAGCAGTACTTC. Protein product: CASRDHAGYEQYF.

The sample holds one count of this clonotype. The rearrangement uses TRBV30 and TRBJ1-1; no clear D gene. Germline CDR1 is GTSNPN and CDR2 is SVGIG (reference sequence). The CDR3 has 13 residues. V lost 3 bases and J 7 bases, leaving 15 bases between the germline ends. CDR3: CAWSEWAGIEAFF. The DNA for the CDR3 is TGTGCCTGGAGCGAATGGGCGGGGATTGAAGCTTTCTTT.

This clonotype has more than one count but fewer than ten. Here the CDR3 reads CASSSRQGAYEQYF. The CDR3 DNA is TGTGCCAGCAGTTCACGACAGGGGGCATACGAGCAGTACTTC. This chain connects TRBV12-3 or TRBV12-4 to TRBJ2-7; TRBD1 aligns across 10 bases. CDR3 length equals 14 residues. J lost 4 bases, V lost 4 bases, and 4 bases had no gene match.

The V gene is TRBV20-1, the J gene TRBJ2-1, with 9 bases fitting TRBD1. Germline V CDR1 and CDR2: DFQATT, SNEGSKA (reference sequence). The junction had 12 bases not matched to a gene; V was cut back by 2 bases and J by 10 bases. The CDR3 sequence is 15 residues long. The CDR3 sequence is CSARYRDRVKNEQFF. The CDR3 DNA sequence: TGCAGTGCTAGATACCGGGACAGGGTGAAGAACGAGCAGTTCTTC.

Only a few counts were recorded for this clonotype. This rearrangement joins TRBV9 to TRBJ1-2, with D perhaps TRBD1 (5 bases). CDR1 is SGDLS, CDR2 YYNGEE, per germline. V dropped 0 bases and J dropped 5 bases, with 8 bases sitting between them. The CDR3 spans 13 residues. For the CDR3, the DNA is TGTGCCAGCAGCGTAGGCAGGGAGTATGGCTACACCTTC. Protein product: CASSVGREYGYTF.